The 21 T cell receptor beta chains below all came from one sample that was sequenced in a study of T cells after yellow fever vaccination. TCRdb re-called the 5' RACE reads with MiXCR, one entry per CDR3 protein. This table has about 150,000 distinct CDR3 sequences, just over 6.5% appearing once. The sample consisted of CD4+ T cells sorted from PBMCs, taken 10 days after the yellow fever booster vaccination. These receptor sequences come from a man between 25 and 39 years old who received the YFV17D yellow fever vaccine.

This clonotype showed up many times. The rearrangement joins TRBV10-3 to TRBJ1-2; possible D gene TRBD1, 6 bases. The CDR3 totals 18 residues. Deletions cut 7 bases from V and 4 bases from J, with 28 bases between. The germline V gene encodes CDR1 ENHRY and CDR2 SYGVKD. The CDR3 sequence: CAITQDSPKSPWLYGYTF. The CDR3 DNA sequence: TGTGCCATCACCCAGGACAGCCCAAAATCTCCTTGGCTCTATGGCTACACCTTC.

Many counts were recorded for this clonotype. The chain links TRBV6-2 or TRBV6-3 to TRBJ2-1, with 9 bases lining up with TRBD2. V lost 2 bases, J lost 9 bases, and 11 bases stayed unmatched. Germline values: CDR1 MNHEY, CDR2 SVGEGT. The CDR3 has 16 residues. The DNA of the CDR3 is TGTGCCAGCAGTTACGGCGCGGCGGGAGGGCGGGCTGAGCAGTTCTTC. Translating gives CASSYGAAGGRAEQFF.

This clonotype was counted many times. J is TRBJ2-1 and V is TRBV12-3 or TRBV12-4, with no clear D. The ends were cut back, 2 bases at V and 3 bases at J, with 11 bases in the middle. The CDR3 spans 15 residues. Here the CDR3 reads CASSLRGILYNEQFF. The CDR3 DNA is TGTGCCAGCAGTTTACGCGGTATCCTCTACAATGAGCAGTTCTTC.

The chain combines TRBV7-8 with TRBJ1-5, with 8 bases aligning to TRBD1. The germline V gene encodes CDR1 SGHVS and CDR2 FQNEAQ. J was trimmed by 7 bases and V by 4 bases; bases with no gene match: 6. This CDR3 is 14 amino acids long. The CDR3 sequence: CASSSQGAGQPQHF. For the CDR3, the DNA is TGTGCCAGCAGCTCGCAGGGGGCAGGGCAGCCCCAGCATTTT.

This clonotype was observed at least ten times. The V call is TRBV4-3, the J call TRBJ1-5; no reliable D call. CDR3 length: 15 residues. Trimming cost V 0 bases and J 3 bases, with 9 bases left between them. The germline V gene has CDR1 LGHNA and CDR2 YSLEER. The CDR3 DNA reads TGCGCCAGCAGCCAAGATTTCGGTACCAATCAGCCCCAGCATTTT. Its protein product is CASSQDFGTNQPQHF.

This clonotype appeared many times. The chain employs TRBV25-1 and TRBJ2-2; a weak D match, TRBD1 (6 bases). V was shortened by 3 bases and J by 6 bases, with 11 bases between the two germline ends. The germline CDR1 and CDR2 sequences are MGHDK and SYGVNS. The CDR3 sequence is 14 residues long. CDR3 region: CASSDGRGAGELFF. CDR3 DNA: TGTGCCAGCAGTGACGGCAGGGGTGCCGGGGAGCTGTTTTTT. Variable domain in full (rest from reference TRBV25-1 and TRBJ2-2): EADIYQTPRYLVIGTGKKITLECSQTMGHDKMYWYQQDPGMELHLIHYSYGVNSTEKGDLSSESTVSRIRTEHFPLTLESARPSHTSQYLCASSDGRGAGELFFGEGSRLTVL.

This clonotype was detected many times. In DNA form, the CDR3 reads TGTGCCAGCAGTCCCCGGACGTATTCACCCCTCCACTTT. It encodes CASSPRTYSPLHF. The genes are TRBV27 and TRBJ1-6; D unresolved. Trimming removed 5 bases at V and 8 bases at J, with 10 bases between. The CDR3 is made up of 13 amino acids. CDR1 and CDR2 from the germline V gene are MNHEY and SMNVEV (reference sequence).

This clonotype has more than one count but fewer than ten. J is TRBJ2-1 and V is TRBV7-2; D is possibly TRBD2 (6 bases). Germline V gene sequence: CDR1 SGHTA, CDR2 FQGNSA. V was shortened by 5 bases and J by 5 bases, with 16 bases between the two germline ends. The CDR3 is made up of 15 amino acids. The chain's CDR3 is CASSNPGTLNNEQFF. DNA for the CDR3: TGTGCCAGCAGCAACCCCGGGACTCTCAACAATGAGCAGTTCTTC. The whole variable domain, remainder taken from reference TRBV7-2 and TRBJ2-1, is GAGVSQSPSNKVTEKGKDVELRCDPISGHTALYWYRQSLGQGLEFLIYFQGNSAPDKSGLPSDRFSAERTGGSVSTLTIQRTQQEDSAVYLCASSNPGTLNNEQFFGPGTRLTVL.

In its sample, this clonotype was seen many times. The V call is TRBV7-2, the J call TRBJ2-7, with no clear D. In germline, CDR1 is SGHTA, CDR2 FQGNSA. The CDR3 contains 13 residues. Trimming left V 1 base short and J 3 bases short, with 7 bases between. CDR3 residues: CASSLEPVYEQYF. The DNA for the CDR3 is TGTGCCAGCAGCTTAGAACCGGTCTACGAGCAGTACTTC.

This clonotype was counted ten times or more. CDR3 bases: TGCAGTGCTAGAGGCGCCGTCGGGTTTCCGTACTTC. Amino acids: CSARGAVGFPYF. V is TRBV20-1 and J is TRBJ2-7; D gene unclear. Per the germline V gene, CDR1 is DFQATT and CDR2 is SNEGSKA (reference sequence). V lost 1 base and J lost 12, with 16 bases in between. The CDR3 is 12 residues long.

This clonotype has a handful of counts. The chain's CDR3 is CSCRTSGNPMMQFF. The CDR3 DNA follows: TGCAGCTGTAGGACTAGCGGAAATCCTATGATGCAGTTCTTC. The chain carries TRBV20-1 and TRBJ2-1, with 10 positions matching TRBD2. This CDR3 spans 14 amino acids. Germline lookup yields CDR1 DFQATT and CDR2 SNEGSKA (reference sequence).

There are many counts of this clonotype. The chain links TRBV5-5 to TRBJ2-1, with unresolved D. The CDR3 length is 15 residues. Germline V gives CDR1 SGHKS, CDR2 YYEKEE (reference sequence). Trimming removed 7 bases from V and 0 bases from J, with 14 bases in between. This chain's CDR3 is CASLRAPGSYNEQFF. The CDR3 DNA reads as TGTGCCAGCCTAAGGGCGCCCGGCTCCTACAATGAGCAGTTCTTC.

This clonotype occurred many times. The V and J genes are TRBV25-1 and TRBJ2-1; 9 positions match TRBD2. CDR1 is MGHDK and CDR2 is SYGVNS in the germline V gene. This CDR3 has 14 residues. Here the CDR3 DNA reads TGTGCAACGCTGGCGGGAGGGCCGGGGAATGAGCAGTTCTTC. It yields the protein CATLAGGPGNEQFF.

This clonotype was seen many times. This chain connects TRBV29-1 to TRBJ1-1, with D maybe TRBD1 (6 bases). There are 11 residues in the CDR3. V was cut by 7 bases and J by 5 bases, with 11 bases left in between. Germline loops: CDR1 SQVTM, CDR2 ANQGSEA. The CDR3 spells CSAGQRTEAFF. CDR3 in DNA: TGCAGCGCTGGACAGAGGACTGAAGCTTTCTTT.

As concerns this clonotype: A read error may be the cause here, since a much bigger clone is one base away. V is TRBV12-3 or TRBV12-4 and J is TRBJ2-7, with D possibly matching TRBD2 (5 bases). The ends were cut back, 4 bases at V and 12 bases at J, with 13 bases in the middle. The CDR3 has 11 amino acids. This CDR3 reads CASSSLRGRYF. The CDR3 bases are TGTGCCAGCAGTTCCCTCCGGGGAAGGTACTTC.

This clonotype was found many times. The chain couples TRBV7-2 to TRBJ2-7; 7 nucleotides align to TRBD2. V lost 3 bases, J lost 2 bases, and 7 bases stayed unmatched. The germline V gene encodes CDR1 SGHTA and CDR2 FQGNSA. CDR3 size: 15 residues. DNA of the CDR3: TGTGCCAGCAGCTTCCAACTGGGACTACCCTACGAGCAGTACTTC. Protein: CASSFQLGLPYEQYF.

This clonotype was detected many times. CDR3 nucleotides: TGCGCCAGCAGCTTGGGTGACAGGGGGTACGAGCAGTACTTC. Its translation: CASSLGDRGYEQYF. The V call is TRBV5-1, the J call TRBJ2-7, with 9 nucleotides matching TRBD1. This CDR3 is built from 14 residues. V dropped 0 bases and J dropped 4; count of bases not matched to a gene: 2. In germline, CDR1 is SGHRS, CDR2 YFSETQ.

This clonotype was seen at least ten times. This chain joins TRBV29-1 and TRBJ2-5, with TRBD1 matching 7 bases. CDR3 length: 13 residues. Unmatched junction bases numbered 7, after V lost 7 bases and J lost 2 bases. Germline V lookup: CDR1 SQVTM, CDR2 ANQGSEA. The CDR3 region has the DNA TGCAGCGCCACCGACAGGGCGCAAGAGACCCAGTACTTC. Its translation is CSATDRAQETQYF.

This clonotype came up many times. The chain employs TRBV19 and TRBJ2-2; tentative D call: TRBD1 (6 bases). This CDR3 has 17 amino acids. Trimming took off 7 bases at V and 0 bases at J, with 18 bases between the two ends. CDR1 is LNHDA and CDR2 is SQIVND in the germline V gene (reference sequence). Written as DNA, the CDR3 is TGTGCCAGTATAGGTGGTGAGGGGACAACGAACACCGGGGAGCTGTTTTTT. Amino acids: CASIGGEGTTNTGELFF. Together with reference TRBV19 and TRBJ2-2, the CDR3 gives the full variable domain: DGGITQSPKYLFRKEGQNVTLSCEQNLNHDAMYWYRQDPGQGLRLIYYSQIVNDFQKGDIAEGYSVSREKKESFPLTVTSAQKNPTAFYLCASIGGEGTTNTGELFFGEGSRLTVL.

Ten or more counts support this clonotype. The rearrangement joins TRBV12-3 or TRBV12-4 to TRBJ2-1; D gene ambiguous. The CDR3 loop spans 16 amino acids. Deletions cut 3 bases from V and 5 bases from J, with 17 bases between. The CDR3 nucleotides are TGTGCCAGCAGTTTTAGGACCGATGGCTCGCACAATGAGCAGTTCTTC. Its protein product is CASSFRTDGSHNEQFF.

This clonotype was recorded many times. The chain recombines TRBV6-2 or TRBV6-3 with TRBJ2-5; 9 bases match TRBD2. The ends lost 3 bases at V and 0 bases at J; junction bases unmatched: 5. This CDR3 spans 16 amino acids. CDR1 is MNHEY, CDR2 SVGEGT, per germline. CDR3 amino acids: CASSYLPSGDQETQYF. DNA of the CDR3: TGTGCCAGCAGTTATTTGCCTAGCGGGGACCAAGAGACCCAGTACTTC.